What follows is one T cell receptor beta chain and its context. This sample is drawn from a study of blood T cell repertoires in COVID-19. About the study: The origin of the acute and convalescent COVID-19 samples was the United States, Italy and Spain.

Residents of about two dozen US areas, aged roughly 18 to 89 years, made up the participants. Within 2 weeks of study entry, exposed participants had contacted a PCR-confirmed or clinician-diagnosed COVID-19 case. In the original analysis: Amplification of reference gene primers was used by the study to estimate nucleated cell counts. Sequenced by immunoSEQ multiplex PCR; TCRdb stores in-frame clones only, minus some. The V and J calls and clone size were taken over from that table, and D and trimming were inferred from the DNA. The profile shows approximately 190,000 clones, 84% of them singletons. Germline CDR1 SEHNR, CDR2 FQNEAQ (reference sequence). With 5 bases removed from V and 4 bases from J, the gap between germline ends came to 12 bases. This CDR3 has 15 amino acids.

The gene calls are TRBV7-9 and TRBJ1-6; D is unresolved. The sequence came from a woman aged 25 to 39 who had been exposed to COVID-19. The sequenced sample consisted of PBMCs or T cells enriched from blood (not recorded which). CDR3 loop: CASSIGLTYNSPLHF. Written as DNA, the CDR3 is TGTGCCAGCAGCATAGGACTCACTTATAATTCACCCCTCCACTTT.